This is a list of T cell receptor beta chains from one sample in a study of CD8 T cells in ankylosing spondylitis. TCRdb re-derived calls from the 5' RACE reads in MiXCR, one entry per CDR3 protein. The repertoire has about 800,000 distinct CDR3 sequences, approximately 12% of them found once; the top ten carry 0.51%. Sequencing was done on a sample of blood, either unsorted or a sorted T cell fraction (not recorded which). The receptors come from a male donor with ankylosing spondylitis. The CDR3 runs from the conserved cysteine through the conserved F or W. A D gene is named only where the DNA matches it firmly. The listing skips clone size in some rows; elsewhere it reads once, few, many or a size class.

size: .; V: TRBV20-1; D: .; J: TRBJ2-3; DNA: TGCAGTGCGGCCGGGACTCCCAGAAACACAGATACGCAGTATTTT; CDR3: CSAAGTPRNTDTQYF
size: .; V: TRBV7-2; D: .; J: TRBJ2-3; DNA: TGTGCCAGCAGCCTAAGGACTCCTAGCACAGATACGCAGTATTTT; CDR3: CASSLRTPSTDTQYF
size: .; V: TRBV6-2/TRBV6-3; D: .; J: TRBJ2-7; DNA: TGTGCCAGCAGACCTAGGACAGAGGAGCAGTACTTC; CDR3: CASRPRTEEQYF
size: .; V: TRBV29-1; D: .; J: TRBJ2-1; DNA: TGTCAAGCAGGGCAGAGGCATGAGCAGTTCTTC; CDR3: CQAGQRHEQFF
size: few; V: TRBV6-5; D: TRBD1; J: TRBJ2-7; DNA: TGTGCCAGCAGTTGGGGACAGGGAAGGCAGTACTTC; CDR3: CASSWGQGRQYF
size: .; V: TRBV5-4; D: TRBD2; J: TRBJ2-3; DNA: TGTGCCAGCAGCTTAGGACTAGCGATTTCGTCCCCAGATACGCAGTATTTT; CDR3: CASSLGLAISSPDTQYF
size: many; V: TRBV20-1; D: TRBD1; J: TRBJ1-1; DNA: TGCAGTGCTGAGGGGACAGCCTCTAACACTGAAGCTTTCTTT; CDR3: CSAEGTASNTEAFF
size: many; V: TRBV29-1; D: TRBD1; J: TRBJ2-5; DNA: TGCAGCGTTGAACCAAGGGGACAGCAAGAGACCCAGTACTTC; CDR3: CSVEPRGQQETQYF
size: few; V: TRBV5-1; D: TRBD1; J: TRBJ2-2; DNA: TGCGCCAGCAGCGGACAGGGAGGAAATCTGAACACCGGGGAGCTGTTTTTT; CDR3: CASSGQGGNLNTGELFF
size: many; V: TRBV29-1; D: TRBD1; J: TRBJ2-3; DNA: TGCAGCGTCGGCCGGGGACAGGGAGTCCCAGATACGCAGTATTTT; CDR3: CSVGRGQGVPDTQYF